This paragraph reports one TCR beta chain. The method was immunoSEQ multiplex PCR; TCRdb's version includes in-frame clones alone and lacks a portion of them. Of roughly 40,000 clones detected, roughly 90% appear once; the ten largest clones hold over 6.5%. This sample stems from a study of T cell changes during pregnancy in multiple sclerosis. The germline V gene encodes CDR1 MNHEY and CDR2 SMNVEV (reference sequence). The CDR3 spans 15 residues. V lost 8 bases and J lost 1; bases outside the gene matches: 10. This receptor was obtained from a female donor with multiple sclerosis, enrolled in a pregnancy study. The sample in question was CD8+ T cells from peripheral blood mononuclear cells, obtained before pregnancy. The V gene is TRBV27, the J gene TRBJ1-1; 7 bases are a match to TRBD1. The CDR3 protein is CASVRPGGPNTEAFF. CDR3 nucleotide sequence: TGTGCCAGCGTTCGTCCAGGGGGGCCGAACACTGAAGCTTTCTTT.